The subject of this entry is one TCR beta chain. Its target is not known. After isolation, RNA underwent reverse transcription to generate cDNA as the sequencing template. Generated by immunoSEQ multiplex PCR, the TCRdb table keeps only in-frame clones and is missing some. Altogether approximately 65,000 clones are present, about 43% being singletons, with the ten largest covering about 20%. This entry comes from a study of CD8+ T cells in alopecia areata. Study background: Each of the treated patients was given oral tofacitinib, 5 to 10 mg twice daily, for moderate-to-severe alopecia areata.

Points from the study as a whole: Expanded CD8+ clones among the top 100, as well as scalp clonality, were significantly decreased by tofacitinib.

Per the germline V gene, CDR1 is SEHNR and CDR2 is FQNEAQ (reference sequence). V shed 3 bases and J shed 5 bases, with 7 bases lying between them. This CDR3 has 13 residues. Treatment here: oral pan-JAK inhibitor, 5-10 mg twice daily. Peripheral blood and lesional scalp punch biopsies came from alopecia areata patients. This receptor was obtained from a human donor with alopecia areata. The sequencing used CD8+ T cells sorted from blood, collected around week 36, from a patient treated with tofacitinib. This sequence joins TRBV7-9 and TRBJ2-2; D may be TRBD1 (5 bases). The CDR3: CASSFPGTGELFF. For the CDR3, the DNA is TGTGCCAGCAGCTTCCCAGGGACCGGGGAGCTGTTTTTT.